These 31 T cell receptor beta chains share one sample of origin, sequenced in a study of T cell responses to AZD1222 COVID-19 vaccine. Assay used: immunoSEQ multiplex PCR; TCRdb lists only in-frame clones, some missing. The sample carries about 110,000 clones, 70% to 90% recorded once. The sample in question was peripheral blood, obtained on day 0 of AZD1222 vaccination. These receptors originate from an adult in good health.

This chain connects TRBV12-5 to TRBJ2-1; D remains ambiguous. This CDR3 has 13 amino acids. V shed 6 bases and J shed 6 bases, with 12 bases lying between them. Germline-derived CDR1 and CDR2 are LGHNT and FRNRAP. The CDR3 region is CASGFGESNEQFF. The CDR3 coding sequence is TGTGCTAGTGGGTTTGGGGAATCCAATGAGCAGTTCTTC.

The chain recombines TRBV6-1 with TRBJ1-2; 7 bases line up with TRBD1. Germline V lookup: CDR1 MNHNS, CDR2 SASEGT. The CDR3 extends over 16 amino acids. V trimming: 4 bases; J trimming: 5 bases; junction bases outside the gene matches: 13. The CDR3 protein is CASSAAQDRLLYGYTF. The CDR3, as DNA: TGTGCCAGCAGTGCCGCTCAGGACAGGCTTCTGTATGGCTACACCTTC.

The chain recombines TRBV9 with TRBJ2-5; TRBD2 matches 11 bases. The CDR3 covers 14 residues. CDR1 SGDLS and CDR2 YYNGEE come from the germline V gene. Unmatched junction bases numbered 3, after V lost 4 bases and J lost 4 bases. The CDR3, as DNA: TGTGCCAGCAGCTTTGGGACTAGCGGAGAGACCCAGTACTTC. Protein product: CASSFGTSGETQYF.

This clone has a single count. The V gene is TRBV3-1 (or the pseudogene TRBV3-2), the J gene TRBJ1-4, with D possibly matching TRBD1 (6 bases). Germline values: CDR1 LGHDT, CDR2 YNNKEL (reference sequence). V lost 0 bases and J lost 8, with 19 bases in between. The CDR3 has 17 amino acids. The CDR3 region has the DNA TGTGCCAGCAGCCAAGATAAACGCCGGGGACAAAGCGAAAAACTGTTTTTT. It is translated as CASSQDKRRGQSEKLFF.

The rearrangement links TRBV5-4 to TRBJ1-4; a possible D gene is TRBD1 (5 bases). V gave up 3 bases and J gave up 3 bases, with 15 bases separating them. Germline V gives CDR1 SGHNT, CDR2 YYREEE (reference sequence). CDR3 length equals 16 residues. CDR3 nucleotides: TGTGCCAGCAGCTCTTGGGCCCGAGGGGCTAATGAAAAACTGTTTTTT. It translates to CASSSWARGANEKLFF. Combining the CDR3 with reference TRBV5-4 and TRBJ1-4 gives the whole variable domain ETGVTQSPTHLIKTRGQQVTLRCSSQSGHNTVSWYQQALGQGPQFIFQYYREEENGRGNFPPRFSGLQFPNYSSELNVNALELDDSALYLCASSSWARGANEKLFFGSGTQLSVL.

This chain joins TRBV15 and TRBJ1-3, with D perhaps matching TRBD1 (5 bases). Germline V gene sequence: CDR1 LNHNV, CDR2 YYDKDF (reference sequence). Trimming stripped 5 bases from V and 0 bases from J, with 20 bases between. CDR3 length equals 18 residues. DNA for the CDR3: TGTGCCACCAGCGTAGGGACTTCACCCCCGAGCTCTGGAAACACCATATATTTT. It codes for CATSVGTSPPSSGNTIYF. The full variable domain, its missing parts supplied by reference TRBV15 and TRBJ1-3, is DAMVIQNPRYQVTQFGKPVTLSCSQTLNHNVMYWYQQKSSQAPKLLFHYYDKDFNNEADTPDNFQSRRPNTSFCFLDIRSPGLGDTAMYLCATSVGTSPPSSGNTIYFGEGSWLTVV.

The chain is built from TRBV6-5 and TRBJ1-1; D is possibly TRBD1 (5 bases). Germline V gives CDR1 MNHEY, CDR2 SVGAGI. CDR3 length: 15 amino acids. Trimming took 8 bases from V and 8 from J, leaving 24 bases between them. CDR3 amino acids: CASGLGTERDPEAFF. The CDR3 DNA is TGTGCCAGCGGCCTTGGGACCGAGCGAGACCCAGAAGCTTTCTTT.

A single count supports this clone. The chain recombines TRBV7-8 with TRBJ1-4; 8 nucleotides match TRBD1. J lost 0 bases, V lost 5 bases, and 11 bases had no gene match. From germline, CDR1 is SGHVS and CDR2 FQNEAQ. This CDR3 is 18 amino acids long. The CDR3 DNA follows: TGTGCCAGCAGCACCCCGGACAGGGCCGATGCAACTAATGAAAAACTGTTTTTT. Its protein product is CASSTPDRADATNEKLFF.

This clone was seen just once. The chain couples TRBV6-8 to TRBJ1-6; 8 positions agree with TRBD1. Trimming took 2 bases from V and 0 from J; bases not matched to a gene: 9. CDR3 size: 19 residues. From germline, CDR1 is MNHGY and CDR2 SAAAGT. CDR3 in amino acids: CASSYHWTGNTSYNSPLHF. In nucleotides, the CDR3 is TGTGCCAGCAGTTACCATTGGACAGGGAACACCTCCTATAATTCACCCCTCCACTTT.

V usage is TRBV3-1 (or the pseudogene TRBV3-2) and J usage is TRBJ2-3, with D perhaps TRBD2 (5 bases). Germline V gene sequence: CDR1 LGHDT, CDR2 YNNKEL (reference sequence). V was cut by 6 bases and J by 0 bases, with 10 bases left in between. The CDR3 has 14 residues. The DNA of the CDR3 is TGTGCCAGCAGGCGAGGACTTAGCACAGATACGCAGTATTTT. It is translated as CASRRGLSTDTQYF.

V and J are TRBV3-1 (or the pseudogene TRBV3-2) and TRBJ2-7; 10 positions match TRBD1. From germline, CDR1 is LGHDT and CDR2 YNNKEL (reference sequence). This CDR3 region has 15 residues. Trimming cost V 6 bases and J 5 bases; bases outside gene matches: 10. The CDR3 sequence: CASRPSGTGVHEQYF. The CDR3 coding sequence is TGTGCCAGCAGACCCTCCGGGACAGGGGTCCACGAGCAGTACTTC.

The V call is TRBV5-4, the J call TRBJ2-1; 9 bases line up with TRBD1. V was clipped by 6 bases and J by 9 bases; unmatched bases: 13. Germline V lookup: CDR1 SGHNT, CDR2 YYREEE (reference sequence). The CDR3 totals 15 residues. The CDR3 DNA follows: TGTGCCAGCACCCTAATGACAGGGGGGATCGGTGAGCAGTTCTTC. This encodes CASTLMTGGIGEQFF.

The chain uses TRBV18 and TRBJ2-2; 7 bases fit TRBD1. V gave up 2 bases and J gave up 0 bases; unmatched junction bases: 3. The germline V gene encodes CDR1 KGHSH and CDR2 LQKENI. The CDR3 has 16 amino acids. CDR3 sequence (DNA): TGTGCCAGCTCACCAAGGGGACAGTCGAACACCGGGGAGCTGTTTTTT. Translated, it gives CASSPRGQSNTGELFF.

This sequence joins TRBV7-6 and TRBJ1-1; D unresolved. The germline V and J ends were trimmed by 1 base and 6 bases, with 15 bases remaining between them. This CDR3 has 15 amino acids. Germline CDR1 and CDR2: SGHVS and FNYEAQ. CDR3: CASSLGGSAAAEAFF. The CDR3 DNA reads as TGTGCCAGCAGCTTAGGAGGCAGCGCGGCCGCTGAAGCTTTCTTT.

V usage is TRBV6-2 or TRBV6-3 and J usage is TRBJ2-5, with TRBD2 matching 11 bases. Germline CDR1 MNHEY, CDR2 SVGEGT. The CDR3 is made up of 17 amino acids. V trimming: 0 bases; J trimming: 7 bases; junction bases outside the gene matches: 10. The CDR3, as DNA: TGTGCCAGCAGTTACTCGGATAGCGGGGGGGCCGGTGGGACCCAGTACTTC. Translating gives CASSYSDSGGAGGTQYF.

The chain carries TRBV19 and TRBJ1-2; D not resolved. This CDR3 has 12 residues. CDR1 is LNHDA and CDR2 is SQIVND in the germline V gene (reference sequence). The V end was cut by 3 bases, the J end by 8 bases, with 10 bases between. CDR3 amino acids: CASSIRGGGYTF. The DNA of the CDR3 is TGTGCCAGTAGTATCCGGGGAGGAGGCTACACCTTC.

The CDR3 here is CASSSPDRLNYGYTF. CDR3 in DNA: TGTGCCAGCAGTTCCCCGGACAGGCTTAACTATGGCTACACCTTC. The chain is built from TRBV28 and TRBJ1-2; 7 bases are a match to TRBD1. The CDR3 consists of 15 residues. V was clipped by 4 bases and J by 1 base; unmatched bases: 6. The germline gives CDR1 MDHEN, CDR2 SYDVKM.

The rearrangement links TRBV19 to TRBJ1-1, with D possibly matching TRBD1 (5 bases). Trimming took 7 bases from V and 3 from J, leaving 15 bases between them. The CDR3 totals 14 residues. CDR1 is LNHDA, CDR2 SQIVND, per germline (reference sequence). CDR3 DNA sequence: TGTGCCAGTACCAACCCAGGGCAATACACTGAAGCTTTCTTT. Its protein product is CASTNPGQYTEAFF.

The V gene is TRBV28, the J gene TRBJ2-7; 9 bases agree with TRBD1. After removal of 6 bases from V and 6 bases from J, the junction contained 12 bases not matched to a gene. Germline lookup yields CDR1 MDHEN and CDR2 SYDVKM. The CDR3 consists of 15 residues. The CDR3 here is CASSWPGQGSVEQYF. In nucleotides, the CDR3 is TGTGCCAGCAGCTGGCCGGGACAGGGTTCGGTCGAGCAGTACTTC.

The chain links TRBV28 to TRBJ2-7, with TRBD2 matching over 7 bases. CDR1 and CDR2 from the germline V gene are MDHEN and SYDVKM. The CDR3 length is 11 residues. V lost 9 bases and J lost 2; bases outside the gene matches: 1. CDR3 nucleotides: TGTGCCAGGGCGGGGGCCTACGAGCAGTACTTC. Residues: CARAGAYEQYF. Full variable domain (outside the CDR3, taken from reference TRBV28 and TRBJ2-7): DVKVTQSSRYLVKRTGEKVFLECVQDMDHENMFWYRQDPGLGLRLIYFSYDVKMKEKGDIPEGYSVSREKKERFSLILESASTNQTSMYLCARAGAYEQYFGPGTRLTVT.

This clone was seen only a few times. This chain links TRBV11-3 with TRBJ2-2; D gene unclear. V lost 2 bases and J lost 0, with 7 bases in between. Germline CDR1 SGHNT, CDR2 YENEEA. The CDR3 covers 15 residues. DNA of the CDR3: TGTGCCAGCAGCTTAAGCAGTTCGAACACCGGGGAGCTGTTTTTT. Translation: CASSLSSSNTGELFF.

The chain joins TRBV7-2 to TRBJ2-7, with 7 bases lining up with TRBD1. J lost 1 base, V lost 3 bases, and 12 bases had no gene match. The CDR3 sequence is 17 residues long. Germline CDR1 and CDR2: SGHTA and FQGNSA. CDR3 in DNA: TGTGCCAGCAGCTTGAGCGTAGGGACAGCTGCTTCCTACGAGCAGTACTTC. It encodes CASSLSVGTAASYEQYF.

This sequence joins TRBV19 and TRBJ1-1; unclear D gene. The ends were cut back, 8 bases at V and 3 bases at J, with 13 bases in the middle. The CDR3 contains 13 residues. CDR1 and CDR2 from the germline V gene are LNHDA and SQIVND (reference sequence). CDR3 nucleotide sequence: TGTGCCAGTGGATCCCGTCGGGACACTGAAGCTTTCTTT. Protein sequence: CASGSRRDTEAFF.

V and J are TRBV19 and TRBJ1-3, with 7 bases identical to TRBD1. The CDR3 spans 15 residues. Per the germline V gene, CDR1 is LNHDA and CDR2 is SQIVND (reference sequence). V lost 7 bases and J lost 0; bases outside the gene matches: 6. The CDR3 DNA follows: TGTGCCAGTACTCCGGGACAGAGCTCTGGAAACACCATATATTTT. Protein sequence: CASTPGQSSGNTIYF. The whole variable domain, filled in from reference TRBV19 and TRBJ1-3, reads DGGITQSPKYLFRKEGQNVTLSCEQNLNHDAMYWYRQDPGQGLRLIYYSQIVNDFQKGDIAEGYSVSREKKESFPLTVTSAQKNPTAFYLCASTPGQSSGNTIYFGEGSWLTVV.

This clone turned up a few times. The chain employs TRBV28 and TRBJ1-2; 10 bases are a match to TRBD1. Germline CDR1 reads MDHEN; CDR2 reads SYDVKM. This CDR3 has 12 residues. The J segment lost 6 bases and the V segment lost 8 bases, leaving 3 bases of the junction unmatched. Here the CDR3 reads CASHGTGDGYTF. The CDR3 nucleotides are TGTGCCAGCCACGGGACAGGGGATGGCTACACCTTC.

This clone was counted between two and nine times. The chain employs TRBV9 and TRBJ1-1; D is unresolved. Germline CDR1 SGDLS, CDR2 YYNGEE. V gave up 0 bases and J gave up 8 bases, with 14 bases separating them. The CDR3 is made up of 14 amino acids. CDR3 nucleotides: TGTGCCAGCAGCGTAGATCTGGGAAATAGGGAAGCTTTCTTT. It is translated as CASSVDLGNREAFF. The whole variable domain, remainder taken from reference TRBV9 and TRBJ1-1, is DSGVTQTPKHLITATGQRVTLRCSPRSGDLSVYWYQQSLDQGLQFLIQYYNGEERAKGNILERFSAQQFPDLHSELNLSSLELGDSALYFCASSVDLGNREAFFGQGTRLTVV.

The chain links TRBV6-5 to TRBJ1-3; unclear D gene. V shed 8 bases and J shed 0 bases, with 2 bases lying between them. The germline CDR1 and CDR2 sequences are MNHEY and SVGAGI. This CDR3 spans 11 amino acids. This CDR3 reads CASFSGNTIYF. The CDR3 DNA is TGTGCCAGCTTCTCTGGAAACACCATATATTTT.

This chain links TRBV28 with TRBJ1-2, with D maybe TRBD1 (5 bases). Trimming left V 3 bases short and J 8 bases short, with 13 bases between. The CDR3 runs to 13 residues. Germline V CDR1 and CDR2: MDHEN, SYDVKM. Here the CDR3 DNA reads TGTGCCAGCAGTTTGGAGGGGAGGAGGGGCTACACCTTC. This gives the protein CASSLEGRRGYTF.

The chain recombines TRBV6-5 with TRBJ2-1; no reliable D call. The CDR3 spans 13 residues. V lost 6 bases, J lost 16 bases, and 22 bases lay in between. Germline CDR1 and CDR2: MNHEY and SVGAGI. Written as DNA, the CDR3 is TGTGCCAGCAGCCCCGATACCCGGACCCCCCTTTTCTTC. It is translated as CASSPDTRTPLFF.

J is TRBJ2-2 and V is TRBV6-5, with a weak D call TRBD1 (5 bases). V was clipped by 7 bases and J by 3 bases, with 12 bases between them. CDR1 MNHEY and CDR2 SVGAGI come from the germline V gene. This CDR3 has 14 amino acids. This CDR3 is CASKISRDTGELFF. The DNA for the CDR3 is TGTGCCAGCAAAATATCCAGGGACACCGGGGAGCTGTTTTTT.

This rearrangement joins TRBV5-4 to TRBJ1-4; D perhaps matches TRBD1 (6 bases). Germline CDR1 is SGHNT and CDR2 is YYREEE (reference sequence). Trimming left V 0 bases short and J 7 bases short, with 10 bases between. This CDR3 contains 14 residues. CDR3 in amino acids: CASSLGRGGEKLFF. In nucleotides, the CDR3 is TGTGCCAGCAGCTTGGGCAGGGGAGGTGAAAAACTGTTTTTT.